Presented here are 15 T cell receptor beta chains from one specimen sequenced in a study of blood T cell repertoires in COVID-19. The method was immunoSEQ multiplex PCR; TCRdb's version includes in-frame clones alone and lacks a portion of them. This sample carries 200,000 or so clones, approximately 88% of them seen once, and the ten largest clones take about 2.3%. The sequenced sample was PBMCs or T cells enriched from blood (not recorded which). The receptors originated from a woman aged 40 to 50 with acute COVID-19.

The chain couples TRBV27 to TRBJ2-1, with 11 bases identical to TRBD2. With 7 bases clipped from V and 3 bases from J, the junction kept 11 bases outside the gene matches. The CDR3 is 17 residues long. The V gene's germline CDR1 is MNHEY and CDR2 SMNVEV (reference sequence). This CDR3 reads CASTRLAGGSGYNEQFF. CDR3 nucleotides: TGTGCCAGCACAAGGCTAGCGGGAGGTTCCGGCTACAATGAGCAGTTCTTC.

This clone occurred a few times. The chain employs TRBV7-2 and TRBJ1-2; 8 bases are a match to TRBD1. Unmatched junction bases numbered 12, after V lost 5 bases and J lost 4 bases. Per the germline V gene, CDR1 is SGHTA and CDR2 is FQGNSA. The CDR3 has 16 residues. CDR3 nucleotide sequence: TGTGCCAGCAGCCAGGGGGCCGTTCGGAGTCTCTATGGCTACACCTTC. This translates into CASSQGAVRSLYGYTF.

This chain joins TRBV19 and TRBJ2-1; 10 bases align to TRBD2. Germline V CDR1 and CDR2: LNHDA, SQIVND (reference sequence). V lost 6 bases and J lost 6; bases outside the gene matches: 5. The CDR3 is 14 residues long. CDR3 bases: TGTGCCAGTAGCCAGCGGGGGGGCCTCAATGAGCAGTTCTTC. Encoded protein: CASSQRGGLNEQFF.

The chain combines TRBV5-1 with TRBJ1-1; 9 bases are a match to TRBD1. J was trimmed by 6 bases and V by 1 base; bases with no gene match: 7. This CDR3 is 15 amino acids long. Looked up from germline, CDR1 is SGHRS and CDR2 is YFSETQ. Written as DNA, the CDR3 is TGCGCCAGCAGCTTGTTTGGGACAGGGTGGGCTGAAGCTTTCTTT. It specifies CASSLFGTGWAEAFF.

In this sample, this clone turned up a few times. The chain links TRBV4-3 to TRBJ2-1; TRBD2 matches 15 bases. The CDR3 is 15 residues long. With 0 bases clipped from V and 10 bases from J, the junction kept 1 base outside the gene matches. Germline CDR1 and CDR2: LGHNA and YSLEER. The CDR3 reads CASSQDGTSGREQFF. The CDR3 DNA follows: TGCGCCAGCAGCCAAGACGGGACTAGCGGGAGGGAGCAGTTCTTC.

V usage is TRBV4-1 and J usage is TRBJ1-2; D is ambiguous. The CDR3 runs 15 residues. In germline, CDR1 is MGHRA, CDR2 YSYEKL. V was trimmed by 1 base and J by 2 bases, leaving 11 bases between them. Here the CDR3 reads CASSQVAAGNYGYTF. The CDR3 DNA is TGCGCCAGCAGCCAAGTAGCTGCTGGAAACTATGGCTACACCTTC.

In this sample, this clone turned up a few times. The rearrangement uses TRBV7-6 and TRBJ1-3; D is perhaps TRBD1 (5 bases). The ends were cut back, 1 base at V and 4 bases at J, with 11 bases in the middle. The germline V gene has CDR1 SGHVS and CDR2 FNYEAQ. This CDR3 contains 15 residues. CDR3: CASSLGAGPGNTIYF. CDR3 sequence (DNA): TGTGCCAGCAGCTTAGGAGCAGGGCCAGGAAACACCATATATTTT.

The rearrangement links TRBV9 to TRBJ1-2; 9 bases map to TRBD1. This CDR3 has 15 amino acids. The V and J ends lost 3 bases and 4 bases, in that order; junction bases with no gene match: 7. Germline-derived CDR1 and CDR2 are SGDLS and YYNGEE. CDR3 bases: TGTGCCAGCAGCGCGAACAGGGGGCTCTCCTATGGCTACACCTTC. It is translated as CASSANRGLSYGYTF.

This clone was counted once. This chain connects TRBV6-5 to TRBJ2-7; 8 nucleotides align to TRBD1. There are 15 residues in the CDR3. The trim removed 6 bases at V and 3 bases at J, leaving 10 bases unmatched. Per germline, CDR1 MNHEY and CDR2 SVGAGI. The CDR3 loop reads CASRQEGQANYEQYF. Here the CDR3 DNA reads TGTGCCAGCAGGCAAGAGGGACAGGCGAACTACGAGCAGTACTTC.

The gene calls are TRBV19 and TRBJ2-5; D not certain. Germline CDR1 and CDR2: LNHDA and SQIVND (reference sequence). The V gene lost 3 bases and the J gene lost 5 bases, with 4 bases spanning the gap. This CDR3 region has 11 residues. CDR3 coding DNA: TGTGCCAGTAGTATTATGGAGACCCAGTACTTC. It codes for CASSIMETQYF.

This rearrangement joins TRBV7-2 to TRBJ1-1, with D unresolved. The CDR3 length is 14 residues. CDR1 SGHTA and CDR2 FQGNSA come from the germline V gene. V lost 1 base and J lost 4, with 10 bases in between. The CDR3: CASSLDPSTTEAFF. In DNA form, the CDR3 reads TGTGCCAGCAGCTTAGACCCGAGTACCACTGAAGCTTTCTTT.

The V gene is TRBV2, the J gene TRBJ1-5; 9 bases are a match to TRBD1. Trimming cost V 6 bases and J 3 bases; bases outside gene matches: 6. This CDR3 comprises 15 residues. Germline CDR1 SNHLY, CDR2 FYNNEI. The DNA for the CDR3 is TGTGCCAGCAGAGCCGGGACAGGGAACAATCAGCCCCAGCATTTT. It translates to CASRAGTGNNQPQHF.

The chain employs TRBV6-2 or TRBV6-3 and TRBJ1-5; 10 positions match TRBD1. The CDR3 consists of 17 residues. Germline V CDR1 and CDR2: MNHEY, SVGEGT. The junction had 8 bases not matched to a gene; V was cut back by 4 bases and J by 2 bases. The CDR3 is CASSLSTGGLGNQPQHF. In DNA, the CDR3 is TGTGCCAGCAGTTTATCGACAGGGGGCCTGGGCAATCAGCCCCAGCATTTT.

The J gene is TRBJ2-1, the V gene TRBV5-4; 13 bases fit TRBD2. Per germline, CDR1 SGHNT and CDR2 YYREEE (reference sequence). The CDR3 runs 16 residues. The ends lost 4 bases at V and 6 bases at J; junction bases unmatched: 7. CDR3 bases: TGTGCCAGCAGCCCCCTTCGACTAGCGGGAGGCAATGAGCAGTTCTTC. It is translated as CASSPLRLAGGNEQFF.

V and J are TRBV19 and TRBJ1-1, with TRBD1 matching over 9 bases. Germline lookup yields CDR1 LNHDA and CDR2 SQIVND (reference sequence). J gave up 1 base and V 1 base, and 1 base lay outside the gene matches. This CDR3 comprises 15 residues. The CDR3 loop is CASSIGQGGNTEAFF. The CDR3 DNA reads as TGTGCCAGTAGTATAGGACAGGGGGGGAACACTGAAGCTTTCTTT.